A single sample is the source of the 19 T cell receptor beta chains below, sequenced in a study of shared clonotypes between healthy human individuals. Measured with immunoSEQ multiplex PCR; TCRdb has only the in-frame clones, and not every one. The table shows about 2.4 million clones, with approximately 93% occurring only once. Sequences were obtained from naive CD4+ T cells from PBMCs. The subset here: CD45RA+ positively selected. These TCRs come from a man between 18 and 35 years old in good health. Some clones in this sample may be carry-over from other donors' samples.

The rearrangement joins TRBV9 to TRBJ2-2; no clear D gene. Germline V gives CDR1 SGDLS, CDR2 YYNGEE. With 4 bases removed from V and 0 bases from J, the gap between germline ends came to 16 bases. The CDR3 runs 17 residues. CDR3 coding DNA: TGTGCCAGCAGCCCTTTCACCGGAGACGCGAACACCGGGGAGCTGTTTTTT. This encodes CASSPFTGDANTGELFF.

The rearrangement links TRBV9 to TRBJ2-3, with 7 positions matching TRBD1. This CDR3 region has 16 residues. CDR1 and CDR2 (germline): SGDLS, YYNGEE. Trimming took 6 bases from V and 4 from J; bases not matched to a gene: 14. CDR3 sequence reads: CASTRTPTGWSDTQYF. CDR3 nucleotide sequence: TGTGCCAGCACTCGGACGCCGACAGGGTGGTCAGATACGCAGTATTTT.

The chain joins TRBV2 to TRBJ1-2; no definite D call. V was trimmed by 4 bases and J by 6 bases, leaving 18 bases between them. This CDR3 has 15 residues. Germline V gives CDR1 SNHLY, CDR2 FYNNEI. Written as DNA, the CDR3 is TGTGCCAGCAGTGTCGAGATTATCCCAAGCCATGGCTACACCTTC. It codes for CASSVEIIPSHGYTF. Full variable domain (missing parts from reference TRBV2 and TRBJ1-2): EPEVTQTPSHQVTQMGQEVILRCVPISNHLYFYWYRQILGQKVEFLVSFYNNEISEKSEIFDDQFSVERPDGSNFTLKIRSTKLEDSAMYFCASSVEIIPSHGYTFGSGTRLTVV.

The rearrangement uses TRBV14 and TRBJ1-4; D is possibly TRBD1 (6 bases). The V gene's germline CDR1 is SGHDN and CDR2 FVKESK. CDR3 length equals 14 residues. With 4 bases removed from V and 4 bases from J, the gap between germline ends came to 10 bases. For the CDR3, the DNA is TGTGCCAGCAGCCGGGGACATCATAATGAAAAACTGTTTTTT. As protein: CASSRGHHNEKLFF.

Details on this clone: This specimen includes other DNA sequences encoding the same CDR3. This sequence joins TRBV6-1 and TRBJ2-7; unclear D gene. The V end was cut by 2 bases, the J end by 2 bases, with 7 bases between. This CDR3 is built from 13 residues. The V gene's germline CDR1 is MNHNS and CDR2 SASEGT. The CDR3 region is CASSERAPYEQYF. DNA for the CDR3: TGTGCCAGCAGTGAAAGGGCCCCCTACGAGCAGTACTTC.

CDR3 bases: TGCGCCAGCAGTGGATCCCCGGACACCGGGGAGCTGTTTTTT. This sequence encodes CASSGSPDTGELFF. The genes are TRBV10-2 and TRBJ2-2; D is unclear. Trimming took 4 bases from V and 3 from J, leaving 9 bases between them. From germline, CDR1 is WSHSY and CDR2 SAAADI. The CDR3 contains 14 residues.

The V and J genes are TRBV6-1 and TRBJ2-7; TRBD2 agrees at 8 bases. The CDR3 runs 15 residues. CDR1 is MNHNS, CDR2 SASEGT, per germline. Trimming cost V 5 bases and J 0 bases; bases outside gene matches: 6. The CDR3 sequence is CASSRLALSSYEQYF. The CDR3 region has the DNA TGTGCCAGCAGTAGACTAGCGTTGAGCTCCTACGAGCAGTACTTC.

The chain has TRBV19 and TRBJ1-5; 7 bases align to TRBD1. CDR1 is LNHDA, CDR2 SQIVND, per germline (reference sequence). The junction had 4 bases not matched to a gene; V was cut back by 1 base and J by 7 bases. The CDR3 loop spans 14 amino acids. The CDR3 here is CASSIAVQGQPQHF. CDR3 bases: TGTGCCAGTAGTATAGCTGTACAGGGGCAGCCCCAGCATTTT.

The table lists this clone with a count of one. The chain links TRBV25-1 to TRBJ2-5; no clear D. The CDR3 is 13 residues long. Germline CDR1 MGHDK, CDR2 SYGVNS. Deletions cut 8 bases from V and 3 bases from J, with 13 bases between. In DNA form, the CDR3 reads TGTGCCAGCCGCCAGACTTTAAAAGAGACCCAGTACTTC. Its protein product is CASRQTLKETQYF.

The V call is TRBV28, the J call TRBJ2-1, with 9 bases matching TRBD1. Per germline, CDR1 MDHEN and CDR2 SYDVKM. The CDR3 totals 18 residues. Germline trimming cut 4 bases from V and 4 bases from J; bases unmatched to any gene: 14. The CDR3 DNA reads TGTGCCAGCAGTTCCGACAGGGGGAAGAGAGGTTTATACAATGAGCAGTTCTTC. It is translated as CASSSDRGKRGLYNEQFF.

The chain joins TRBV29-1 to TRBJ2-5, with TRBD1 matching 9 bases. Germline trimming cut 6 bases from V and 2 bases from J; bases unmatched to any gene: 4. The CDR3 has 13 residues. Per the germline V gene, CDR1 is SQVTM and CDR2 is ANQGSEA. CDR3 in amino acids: CSVLDRGQETQYF. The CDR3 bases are TGCAGCGTCCTAGACAGGGGGCAAGAGACCCAGTACTTC.

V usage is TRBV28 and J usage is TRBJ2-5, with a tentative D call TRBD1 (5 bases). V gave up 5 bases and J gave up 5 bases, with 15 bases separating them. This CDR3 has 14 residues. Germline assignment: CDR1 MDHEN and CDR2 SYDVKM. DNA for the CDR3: TGTGCCAGCAGTCCCAGACAGAACCGGGAGACCCAGTACTTC. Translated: CASSPRQNRETQYF. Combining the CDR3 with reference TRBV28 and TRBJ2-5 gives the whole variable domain DVKVTQSSRYLVKRTGEKVFLECVQDMDHENMFWYRQDPGLGLRLIYFSYDVKMKEKGDIPEGYSVSREKKERFSLILESASTNQTSMYLCASSPRQNRETQYFGPGTRLLVL.

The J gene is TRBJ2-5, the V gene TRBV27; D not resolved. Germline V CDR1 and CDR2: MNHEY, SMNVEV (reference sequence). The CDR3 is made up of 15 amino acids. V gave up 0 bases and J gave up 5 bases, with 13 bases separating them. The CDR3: CASSLSRMGSETQYF. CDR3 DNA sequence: TGTGCCAGCAGTTTATCGAGGATGGGGTCGGAGACCCAGTACTTC.

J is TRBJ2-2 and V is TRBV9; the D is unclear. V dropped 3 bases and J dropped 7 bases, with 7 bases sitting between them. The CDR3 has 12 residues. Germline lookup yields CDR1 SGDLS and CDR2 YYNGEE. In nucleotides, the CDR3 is TGTGCCAGCAGCGAATGGGTCGGGGAGCTGTTTTTT. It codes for CASSEWVGELFF.

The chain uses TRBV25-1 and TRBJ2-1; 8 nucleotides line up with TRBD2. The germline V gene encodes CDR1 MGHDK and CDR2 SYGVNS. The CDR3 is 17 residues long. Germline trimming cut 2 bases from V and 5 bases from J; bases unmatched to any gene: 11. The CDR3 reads CASSEHRGGRGNNEQFF. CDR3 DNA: TGTGCCAGCAGTGAACACCGGGGGGGGAGAGGCAACAATGAGCAGTTCTTC.

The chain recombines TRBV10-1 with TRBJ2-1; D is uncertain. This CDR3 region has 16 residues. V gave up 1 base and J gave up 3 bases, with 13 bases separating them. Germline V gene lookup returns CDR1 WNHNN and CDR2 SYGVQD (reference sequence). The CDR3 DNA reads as TGCGCCAGCAGTGAGTTACGAAACCCCCTCTACAATGAGCAGTTCTTC. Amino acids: CASSELRNPLYNEQFF.

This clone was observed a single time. The CDR3 DNA reads as TGTGCCAGCAGCCCCCGACTAGCGGGAGAGGGAAATGAGCAGTTCTTC. This gives the protein CASSPRLAGEGNEQFF. The V gene is TRBV7-2, the J gene TRBJ2-1; TRBD2 matches 12 bases. This CDR3 region has 16 residues. Germline lookup yields CDR1 SGHTA and CDR2 FQGNSA. V shed 5 bases, J shed 7 bases, and the junction held 9 bases outside the gene matches. Using reference TRBV7-2 and TRBJ2-1 for the parts outside the CDR3, the full variable domain is GAGVSQSPSNKVTEKGKDVELRCDPISGHTALYWYRQSLGQGLEFLIYFQGNSAPDKSGLPSDRFSAERTGGSVSTLTIQRTQQEDSAVYLCASSPRLAGEGNEQFFGPGTRLTVL.

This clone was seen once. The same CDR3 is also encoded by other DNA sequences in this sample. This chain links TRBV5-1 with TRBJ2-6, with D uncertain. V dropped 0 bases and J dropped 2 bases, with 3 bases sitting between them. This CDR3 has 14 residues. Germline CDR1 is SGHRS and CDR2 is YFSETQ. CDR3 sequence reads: CASSLEPGANVLTF. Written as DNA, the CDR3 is TGCGCCAGCAGCTTGGAACCTGGGGCCAACGTCCTGACTTTC.

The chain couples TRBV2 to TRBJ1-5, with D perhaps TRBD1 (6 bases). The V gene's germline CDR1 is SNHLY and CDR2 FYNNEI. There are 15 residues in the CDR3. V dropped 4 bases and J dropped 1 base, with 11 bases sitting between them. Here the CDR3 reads CASSAGGASNQPQHF. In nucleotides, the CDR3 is TGTGCCAGCAGTGCGGGGGGGGCCAGCAATCAGCCCCAGCATTTT.